These T cell receptor beta chains were read from a single sample in a study of CD8+ T cells in alopecia areata. Only in-frame clones appear in the TCRdb table, and some are missing; sequencing was by immunoSEQ multiplex PCR. The table lists 150,000 to 250,000 clones, about three fifths of them singletons. The sample here was CD4+ T cells sorted from blood, taken at week 24, from a patient treated with tofacitinib. Every receptor here comes from a human donor with alopecia areata. CDR3s include the opening cysteine and the closing phenylalanine or tryptophan. A D gene is named only where the DNA matches it firmly. A clone size is listed for some rows: how often the clone was seen (once, few, many), or a class if it is expanded.

J	length	D	V	size	CDR3	DNA
TRBJ2-7	14	NA	TRBV29-1	NA	CSVEWPTGSYEQYF	TGCAGCGTTGAATGGCCGACCGGCTCCTACGAGCAGTACTTC
TRBJ2-1	13	NA	TRBV7-2	NA	CASSSPPQNEQFF	TGTGCCAGCAGCTCACCCCCTCAGAATGAGCAGTTCTTC
TRBJ2-2	16	TRBD2	TRBV5-4	NA	CASSWVTSGGPGELFF	TGTGCCAGCAGCTGGGTGACTAGCGGGGGCCCCGGGGAGCTGTTTTTT
TRBJ2-5	13	TRBD1	TRBV7-2	NA	CASSLGQVETQYF	TGTGCCAGCAGCCTGGGACAGGTTGAGACCCAGTACTTC
TRBJ2-5	18	NA	TRBV7-2	few	CASSLVGQRTDSKETQYF	TGTGCCAGCAGCTTAGTCGGGCAAAGGACTGACTCTAAAGAGACCCAGTACTTC
TRBJ2-3	16	TRBD1	TRBV5-6	NA	CASSLKQGQGTDTQYF	TGTGCCAGCAGCTTGAAACAAGGACAGGGCACAGATACGCAGTATTTT
TRBJ1-1	14	NA	TRBV4-3	NA	CASSQVRQNTEAFF	TGCGCCAGCAGCCAAGTCCGGCAGAACACTGAAGCTTTCTTT
TRBJ1-1	11	NA	TRBV20-1	NA	CSLFVNTEAFF	TGCAGTCTCTTCGTTAACACTGAAGCTTTCTTT
TRBJ2-7	12	NA	TRBV23-1	NA	CASSLSEYEQYF	TGCGCCAGCAGTTTGTCTGAGTACGAGCAGTACTTC
TRBJ1-1	18	TRBD1	TRBV29-1	NA	CSGDHTGQGGKKNTEAFF	TGCAGCGGAGACCACACAGGACAGGGGGGTAAGAAGAACACTGAAGCTTTCTTT
TRBJ2-7	14	NA	TRBV7-9	NA	CASSDGHLSYEQYF	TGTGCCAGCAGCGACGGGCACCTCTCCTACGAGCAGTACTTC
TRBJ2-5	17	NA	TRBV30	NA	CAWSARVTLLYQETQYF	TGTGCCTGGAGTGCCCGGGTAACCTTACTGTACCAAGAGACCCAGTACTTC
TRBJ2-5	18	TRBD2	TRBV4-2	NA	CASSRTSGLAGSGETQYF	TGTGCCAGCAGCCGAACCTCGGGACTAGCGGGGTCCGGGGAGACCCAGTACTTC
TRBJ2-1	16	NA	TRBV10-3	NA	CAISESGAGRDNEQFF	TGTGCCATCAGTGAGTCAGGGGCGGGAAGGGACAATGAGCAGTTCTTC
TRBJ1-2	13	NA	TRBV27	NA	CASSPTVNYGYTF	TGTGCCAGCAGTCCGACAGTCAACTATGGCTACACCTTC
TRBJ2-5	16	TRBD1	TRBV7-9	NA	CASSPRRQGVWETQYF	TGTGCCAGCAGCCCAAGAAGGCAGGGGGTTTGGGAGACCCAGTACTTC
TRBJ2-1	16	TRBD1	TRBV7-2	few	CASSTSRQGQGNEQFF	TGTGCCAGCAGCACCAGCCGACAGGGACAAGGCAATGAGCAGTTCTTC
TRBJ1-5	13	NA	TRBV19	NA	CASSIYRDQPQHF	TGTGCCAGTAGTATTTACAGGGACCAGCCCCAGCATTTT
TRBJ2-2	12	NA	TRBV30	NA	CAWTYHTGELFF	TGTGCCTGGACCTATCACACCGGGGAGCTGTTTTTT
TRBJ2-2	14	TRBD1	TRBV10-3	NA	CAIGGQGGTGELFF	TGTGCCATCGGAGGACAGGGAGGCACCGGGGAGCTGTTTTTT
TRBJ1-1	12	NA	TRBV6-4	few	CASSGRGGKAFF	TGTGCCAGCAGTGGTCGCGGGGGGAAAGCTTTCTTT
TRBJ2-7	16	NA	TRBV29-1	few	CSVEDSGQPPSYEQYF	TGCAGCGTTGAAGACTCTGGACAGCCACCATCCTACGAGCAGTACTTC
TRBJ1-4	11	NA	TRBV4-1	NA	CASSPGQKLFF	TGCGCCAGCAGCCCGGGGCAAAAACTGTTTTTT
TRBJ1-2	14	NA	TRBV10-3	medium-sized	CAISDVRRHYGYTF	TGTGCCATCAGTGATGTCCGGAGACACTATGGCTACACCTTC
TRBJ2-3	12	NA	TRBV10-3	NA	CAIKREGDTQYF	TGTGCCATCAAGCGTGAGGGTGATACGCAGTATTTT
TRBJ2-1	18	TRBD2	TRBV7-2	few	CASSRWTPRTSGYNEQFF	TGTGCCAGCAGCCGGTGGACCCCGAGGACTAGCGGGTACAATGAGCAGTTCTTC
TRBJ2-5	15	TRBD2	TRBV2	few	CASSELAGGPETQYF	TGTGCCAGCAGTGAACTAGCGGGGGGGCCTGAGACCCAGTACTTC
TRBJ2-6	17	NA	TRBV25-1	NA	CASSEYGGQGGANVLTF	TGTGCCAGCAGTGAATATGGGGGCCAGGGTGGGGCCAACGTCCTGACTTTC
TRBJ2-7	13	NA	TRBV6-1	once	CASRGVSPYEQYF	TGTGCCAGCAGGGGGGTCAGCCCCTACGAGCAGTACTTC
TRBJ2-7	16	TRBD2	TRBV6-5	NA	CASSYDAGGPEYEQYF	TGTGCCAGCAGTTACGATGCGGGAGGGCCTGAGTACGAGCAGTACTTC
TRBJ1-2	12	NA	TRBV29-1	few	CSVVVAGIGYTF	TGCAGCGTTGTGGTCGCAGGGATTGGCTACACCTTC
TRBJ2-7	11	NA	TRBV28	NA	CASSAVGEQYF	TGTGCCAGCAGCGCCGTTGGTGAGCAGTACTTC
TRBJ1-6	16	NA	TRBV7-9	few	CASSPNIWSDNSPLHF	TGTGCCAGCAGCCCTAACATTTGGAGTGATAATTCACCCCTCCACTTT
TRBJ1-3	14	NA	TRBV6-5	NA	CASRKGNSGNTIYF	TGTGCCAGCAGAAAGGGGAACTCTGGAAACACCATATATTTT
TRBJ2-5	14	NA	TRBV7-2	NA	CASSLATIQETQYF	TGTGCCAGCAGCTTAGCCACCATACAAGAGACCCAGTACTTC
TRBJ2-1	13	TRBD1	TRBV6-5	NA	CASRVTGYDEQFF	TGTGCCAGCAGGGTGACAGGGTACGATGAGCAGTTCTTC
TRBJ2-3	15	NA	TRBV7-2	NA	CASSSVRTYTDTQYF	TGTGCCAGCAGCTCCGTGAGAACCTACACAGATACGCAGTATTTT
TRBJ1-2	13	TRBD1	TRBV9	few	CASSATGNYGYTF	TGTGCCAGCAGCGCGACAGGGAACTATGGCTACACCTTC
TRBJ2-5	13	NA	TRBV18	NA	CASSPEQRETQYF	TGTGCCAGCTCACCAGAACAGCGGGAGACCCAGTACTTC